The 19 T cell receptor beta chains below come from one sample, sequenced in a study of blood T cell repertoires in COVID-19. Repertoires were generated with immunoSEQ multiplex PCR, while TCRdb's copy carries only in-frame clones and drops some. The table includes about 84,000 clones, 83% detected once. Sequences were obtained from peripheral blood. The receptors were sampled from an elderly woman with acute or convalescent COVID-19.

The J gene is TRBJ1-5, the V gene TRBV6-5; 9 positions match TRBD1. Germline V lookup: CDR1 MNHEY, CDR2 SVGAGI. J lost 5 bases, V lost 7 bases, and 6 bases had no gene match. The CDR3 covers 14 residues. CDR3 nucleotide sequence: TGTGCCAGCATCTTTACAGGGGGCCATCAGCCCCAGCATTTT. Residues: CASIFTGGHQPQHF.

The table lists this clone with a few counts. V is TRBV4-2 and J is TRBJ1-2; D gene uncertain. In germline, CDR1 is LGHNA, CDR2 YNFKEQ. Trimming pared 0 bases from V and 4 bases from J, leaving 9 bases between. The CDR3 covers 14 residues. In DNA form, the CDR3 reads TGTGCCAGCAGCCAAGACGGGTCAACCTATGGCTACACCTTC. Protein product: CASSQDGSTYGYTF.

The chain is built from TRBV5-1 and TRBJ2-1, with D hard to call. V lost 0 bases and J 5 bases, leaving 6 bases between the germline ends. This CDR3 contains 13 residues. Per the germline V gene, CDR1 is SGHRS and CDR2 is YFSETQ. For the CDR3, the DNA is TGCGCCAGCAGCTTGGACCCAGACAATGAGCAGTTCTTC. This codes for CASSLDPDNEQFF.

The chain couples TRBV6-2 or TRBV6-3 to TRBJ2-1; TRBD2 matches 8 bases. This CDR3 is 18 amino acids long. The germline gives CDR1 MNHEY, CDR2 SVGEGT. V lost 1 base to trimming and J lost 2 bases; unmatched junction nucleotides: 10. CDR3 coding DNA: TGTGCCAGCAGTTACTACCTGACCGGGACTAGTACCTACAATGAGCAGTTCTTC. Translating it yields CASSYYLTGTSTYNEQFF.

The chain is built from TRBV7-8 and TRBJ2-7; TRBD2 aligns across 11 bases. With 4 bases clipped from V and 3 bases from J, the junction kept 5 bases outside the gene matches. The germline V gene has CDR1 SGHVS and CDR2 FQNEAQ. This CDR3 contains 15 residues. CDR3 DNA sequence: TGTGCCAGCAGCTCCACCGGGACTAGCGGCTACGAGCAGTACTTC. This gives the protein CASSSTGTSGYEQYF.

The chain has TRBV11-3 and TRBJ2-3; D is perhaps TRBD1 (6 bases). CDR1 is SGHNT and CDR2 is YENEEA in the germline V gene. The CDR3 extends over 15 amino acids. V gave up 1 base and J gave up 3 bases, with 11 bases separating them. The CDR3 DNA reads TGTGCCAGCAGCTTAGGGGCTACAGGGACAGATACGCAGTATTTT. Translation: CASSLGATGTDTQYF.

The chain has TRBV28 and TRBJ2-3; D is unresolved. The V and J ends lost 3 bases and 5 bases respectively, with 3 bases between them. The length of the CDR3 is 11 residues. Germline CDR1 and CDR2: MDHEN and SYDVKM. CDR3 in DNA: TGTGCCAGCAGTTTGCGAGATACGCAGTATTTT. Amino acids: CASSLRDTQYF. Full variable domain (remainder filled in from reference TRBV28 and TRBJ2-3): DVKVTQSSRYLVKRTGEKVFLECVQDMDHENMFWYRQDPGLGLRLIYFSYDVKMKEKGDIPEGYSVSREKKERFSLILESASTNQTSMYLCASSLRDTQYFGPGTRLTVL.

The chain joins TRBV18 to TRBJ2-1, with D perhaps TRBD2 (6 bases). This CDR3 is 15 amino acids long. Trimming took 2 bases from V and 7 from J, leaving 15 bases between them. CDR1 is KGHSH, CDR2 LQKENI, per germline. The CDR3 DNA is TGTGCCAGCTCACCAGGGCTGACGGCGGGGAATGAGCAGTTCTTC. It specifies CASSPGLTAGNEQFF. The complete variable domain, with remaining parts taken from reference TRBV18 and TRBJ2-1, reads NAGVMQNPRHLVRRRGQEARLRCSPMKGHSHVYWYRQLPEEGLKFMVYLQKENIIDESGMPKERFSAEFPKEGPSILRIQQVVRGDSAAYFCASSPGLTAGNEQFFGPGTRLTVL.

The rearrangement joins TRBV16 to TRBJ2-6, with a tentative D call TRBD2 (6 bases). The V end lost 0 bases, the J end lost 3 bases, and 9 bases lay between the germline ends. This CDR3 has 16 residues. Germline lookup yields CDR1 KGHSY and CDR2 FQNENV. The CDR3 DNA reads as TGTGCCAGCAGCCAATCGAGGGGAGGTGGGGCCAACGTCCTGACTTTC. Translating it yields CASSQSRGGGANVLTF.

The chain uses TRBV7-5 and TRBJ2-7; the D call TRBD1 from the table was never checked on the DNA. TRBV7-5 is marked as a pseudogene. The CDR3 has 15 amino acids. CDR3: CARSSDRNFSYEQYF. The CDR3 DNA is TGTGCCAGAAGCTCAGACAGAAATTTCTCCTACGAGCAGTACTTC.

The gene calls are TRBV5-6 and TRBJ1-1, with 8 bases that match TRBD1. CDR3 length equals 15 residues. Germline loops: CDR1 SGHDT, CDR2 YYEEEE. With 4 bases clipped from V and 3 bases from J, the junction kept 8 bases outside the gene matches. The DNA of the CDR3 is TGTGCCAGCAGCGATTCAGGGGGCAGGCACACTGAAGCTTTCTTT. It encodes CASSDSGGRHTEAFF.

This chain joins TRBV5-5 and TRBJ2-7; TRBD1 aligns across 7 bases. Looked up from germline, CDR1 is SGHKS and CDR2 is YYEKEE (reference sequence). This CDR3 contains 14 residues. The junction had 5 bases not matched to a gene; V was cut back by 3 bases and J by 2 bases. CDR3 residues: CASSSRQGTYEQYF. DNA of the CDR3: TGTGCCAGCAGCTCCCGACAGGGAACCTACGAGCAGTACTTC.

The chain employs TRBV10-3 and TRBJ2-1; no definite D call. There are 13 residues in the CDR3. The germline V gene has CDR1 ENHRY and CDR2 SYGVKD. Trimming pared 4 bases from V and 5 bases from J, leaving 9 bases between. This chain's CDR3 is CAISARDDNEQFF. CDR3 DNA sequence: TGTGCCATCAGTGCTAGAGACGACAATGAGCAGTTCTTC.

The rearrangement joins TRBV9 to TRBJ2-1; no reliable D call. Trimming shortened V by 0 bases and J by 1 base, and 8 bases separated the two germline ends. The CDR3 has 15 amino acids. The germline CDR1 and CDR2 sequences are SGDLS and YYNGEE. This chain's CDR3 is CASSVETGSYNEQFF. The CDR3 DNA follows: TGTGCCAGCAGCGTAGAGACGGGTTCCTACAATGAGCAGTTCTTC.

The rearrangement links TRBV7-9 to TRBJ2-5, with TRBD2 matching over 7 bases. V trimming: 1 base; J trimming: 3 bases; junction bases outside the gene matches: 11. The germline V gene encodes CDR1 SEHNR and CDR2 FQNEAQ (reference sequence). The length of the CDR3 is 17 residues. The CDR3 sequence: CASSLGFAGESEETQYF. The CDR3 region has the DNA TGTGCCAGCAGCTTAGGGTTCGCGGGAGAATCGGAAGAGACCCAGTACTTC.

The chain has TRBV10-3 and TRBJ1-2; D unresolved. The CDR3 has 14 residues. Trimming left V 3 bases short and J 1 base short, with 9 bases between. Germline V CDR1 and CDR2: ENHRY, SYGVKD. Here the CDR3 reads CAISELTGNYGYTF. The CDR3 nucleotides are TGTGCCATCAGTGAACTGACGGGTAACTATGGCTACACCTTC.

The chain joins TRBV6-1 to TRBJ1-6, with 8 bases lining up with TRBD1. Trimming removed 4 bases from V and 10 bases from J; junction bases left unmatched: 15. Per the germline V gene, CDR1 is MNHNS and CDR2 is SASEGT. The CDR3 length is 17 residues. CDR3 sequence (DNA): TGTGCCAGCAGTGGGACGCGCCCGACAGGGGTCGGATCACCCCTCCACTTT. Its translation: CASSGTRPTGVGSPLHF.

The V gene is TRBV15, the J gene TRBJ2-6; the D is unclear. The CDR3 consists of 13 residues. V was pared by 8 bases and J by 4 bases, with 9 bases between. CDR1 and CDR2 from the germline V gene are LNHNV and YYDKDF (reference sequence). CDR3 region: CATGLSGANVLTF. The CDR3 DNA sequence: TGTGCCACCGGGCTTTCCGGGGCCAACGTCCTGACTTTC.

The rearrangement uses TRBV2 and TRBJ2-3; TRBD1 agrees at 9 bases. This CDR3 region has 14 residues. The V segment lost 4 bases and the J segment 5 bases; nucleotides outside the gene matches: 4. In germline, CDR1 is SNHLY, CDR2 FYNNEI. CDR3 in amino acids: CASSGDRAIDTQYF. In DNA, the CDR3 is TGTGCCAGCAGTGGGGACAGGGCTATAGATACGCAGTATTTT. Supplemented by reference TRBV2 and TRBJ2-3, the full variable domain reads EPEVTQTPSHQVTQMGQEVILRCVPISNHLYFYWYRQILGQKVEFLVSFYNNEISEKSEIFDDQFSVERPDGSNFTLKIRSTKLEDSAMYFCASSGDRAIDTQYFGPGTRLTVL.